This is a list of T cell receptor beta chains from one sample in a study of OX40 agonist ivuxolimab in advanced cancers. The assay was immunoSEQ multiplex PCR, and TCRdb's table has in-frame clones only and misses some. The repertoire holds roughly 67,000 clones, with more than 85% as singletons. The sequencing used CD4+ or CD8+ T cells sorted from blood, collected in a trial of the OX40 agonist ivuxolimab. The receptors come from an adult with an advanced solid tumor such as melanoma, head and neck, liver or kidney cancer. Both conserved end residues are part of each CDR3. D genes are given only for firm matches. The size entry is marked missing in some rows and otherwise reads once, few, many or a size class.

clone_size j_call v_call cdr3_length d_call cdr3_aa cdr3_nt
- TRBJ2-7 TRBV11-2 16 TRBD2 CASDGITSGGSYEQYF TGTGCCAGCGATGGAATTACTAGCGGGGGCTCCTACGAGCAGTACTTC
- TRBJ2-5 TRBV20-1 11 - CSARGIETQYF TGCAGTGCTAGGGGAATAGAGACCCAGTACTTC
- TRBJ2-7 TRBV12-5 12 - CASSDLTYEQYF TGTGCTAGCTCGGACCTCACCTACGAGCAGTACTTC
- TRBJ2-3 TRBV6-6 13 TRBD2 CASTPAGGVAQYF TGTGCCAGCACCCCCGCGGGGGGAGTCGCGCAGTATTTT
- TRBJ2-5 TRBV5-1 15 - CASSSARGLQETQYF TGCGCCAGCAGCTCCGCCCGGGGTCTCCAAGAGACCCAGTACTTC
- TRBJ2-3 TRBV7-6 16 TRBD2 CASSVPSGENTDTQYF TGTGCCAGCAGCGTCCCTAGCGGGGAGAACACAGATACGCAGTATTTT
- TRBJ1-1 TRBV11-1 15 - CASSALTAMNTEAFF TGTGCCAGCAGCGCGCTAACAGCGATGAACACTGAAGCTTTCTTT
- TRBJ2-5 TRBV10-3 15 TRBD2 CAISDGASGGETQYF TGTGCCATCAGTGACGGGGCTAGCGGGGGAGAGACCCAGTACTTC
- TRBJ1-1 TRBV4-1 11 - CASSWGPEAFF TGCGCCAGCAGCTGGGGTCCTGAAGCTTTCTTT
- TRBJ2-7 TRBV6-5 16 - CASSYSSGQKTYEQYF TGTGCCAGCAGTTACTCGTCGGGGCAGAAGACCTACGAGCAGTACTTC
- TRBJ2-3 TRBV5-6 18 TRBD2 CASSPEFGSGGRFVSQYF TGTGCCAGCAGCCCCGAGTTCGGGAGCGGGGGGCGATTCGTGTCGCAGTATTTT
- TRBJ2-1 TRBV5-6 12 - CASSVGRNEQFF TGTGCCAGCAGTGTTGGACGCAATGAGCAGTTCTTC
- TRBJ2-2 TRBV5-4 15 - CASYNPGVNTGELFF TGTGCCAGCTATAACCCAGGGGTGAACACCGGGGAGCTGTTTTTT
- TRBJ1-4 TRBV6-1 17 - CASSEIGTSTTNEKLFF TGTGCCAGCAGTGAAATCGGGACTTCTACAACTAATGAAAAACTGTTTTTT
- TRBJ2-7 TRBV6-5 14 - CASSYGRVTYEQYF TGTGCCAGCAGTTATGGGCGGGTTACCTACGAGCAGTACTTC
- TRBJ2-5 TRBV15 16 TRBD1 CATSMSGTGALGTQYF TGTGCCACCAGTATGTCCGGGACAGGGGCTCTGGGGACCCAGTACTTC
- TRBJ1-1 TRBV5-1 15 - CASSLEGSRGGEAFF TGCGCCAGCAGCTTGGAGGGCTCCCGGGGTGGTGAAGCTTTCTTT
- TRBJ2-1 TRBV10-3 14 TRBD1 CASVPGTGENEQFF TGTGCCTCGGTGCCCGGGACAGGTGAGAATGAGCAGTTCTTC
- TRBJ1-5 TRBV27 16 - CASSPVGLNSNQPQHF TGTGCCAGCAGCCCCGTGGGACTTAATAGCAATCAGCCCCAGCATTTT
- TRBJ2-7 TRBV5-4 13 - CASSLAEGHEQYF TGTGCCAGCAGCTTGGCGGAGGGCCACGAGCAGTACTTC
- TRBJ2-3 TRBV9 15 - CASSPGGGLTDTQYF TGTGCCAGCAGCCCCGGCGGGGGCCTCACAGATACGCAGTATTTT
- TRBJ2-7 TRBV9 14 TRBD1 CASSTGQGAYEQYF TGTGCCAGCAGCACAGGACAGGGGGCCTACGAGCAGTACTTC
- TRBJ2-2 TRBV7-6 15 - CASSDGRLNTGELFF TGTGCCAGCAGCGACGGACGCCTGAACACCGGGGAGCTGTTTTTT
- TRBJ1-1 TRBV7-3 13 - CASSLWADTEAFF TGTGCCAGCAGCTTATGGGCAGACACTGAAGCTTTCTTT
- TRBJ2-7 TRBV13 14 - CASQAGRASYEQYF TGTGCCAGCCAAGCAGGGCGAGCATCCTACGAGCAGTACTTC
- TRBJ1-4 TRBV19 15 - CASSIDRAPNEKLFF TGTGCCAGTAGTATAGACCGGGCCCCTAATGAAAAACTGTTTTTT
- TRBJ2-5 TRBV2 15 TRBD2 CASDQLAGGVETQYF TGTGCCAGCGACCAACTAGCGGGGGGGGTGGAGACCCAGTACTTC
few TRBJ1-6 TRBV9 13 - CASSVEGTSPLHF TGTGCCAGCAGCGTAGAGGGAACCTCACCCCTCCACTTT
once TRBJ1-2 TRBV10-2 13 - CASSEEGISGYTF TGCGCCAGCAGTGAGGAGGGGATATCTGGCTACACCTTC
- TRBJ1-2 TRBV6-5 14 TRBD1 CASKKGTGRGGYTF TGTGCCAGCAAGAAGGGGACAGGGAGGGGTGGCTACACCTTC
once TRBJ1-1 TRBV6-6 14 - CASSYENLRTEAFF TGTGCCAGCAGTTACGAAAACTTGAGGACTGAAGCTTTCTTT
- TRBJ2-5 TRBV9 17 TRBD2 CASSPQPEAGPQETQYF TGTGCCAGCAGCCCGCAACCAGAAGCGGGGCCTCAAGAGACCCAGTACTTC
- TRBJ2-7 TRBV7-2 13 - CASSLTSLGEQYF TGTGCCAGCAGCTTAACAAGTTTGGGGGAGCAGTACTTC
- TRBJ2-7 TRBV5-6 18 TRBD2 CASSYTSLGGGGANEQYF TGTGCCAGCAGCTACACAAGCCTGGGTGGCGGGGGGGCCAACGAGCAGTACTTC
- TRBJ2-7 TRBV30 16 TRBD2 CAWSPTGFGGVYEQYF TGTGCCTGGAGCCCCACGGGTTTTGGGGGGGTCTACGAGCAGTACTTC
- TRBJ2-1 TRBV27 15 - CASSQFGGENNEQFF TGTGCCAGCAGCCAGTTCGGGGGCGAAAACAATGAGCAGTTCTTC
- TRBJ2-7 TRBV7-6 16 TRBD1 CASSLGQGVGSYEQYF TGTGCCAGCAGCTTAGGACAGGGGGTGGGCTCCTACGAGCAGTACTTC
- TRBJ2-1 TRBV7-6 13 - CASSSRVLDEQFF TGTGCCAGCAGCAGCAGGGTCCTGGATGAGCAGTTCTTC
- TRBJ1-4 TRBV27 13 - CASSDRTAEKLFF TGTGCCAGCAGTGACCGGACAGCAGAAAAACTGTTTTTT
- TRBJ2-7 TRBV25-1 12 - CASSEYRDEQYF TGTGCCAGCAGTGAATATCGGGACGAGCAGTACTTC
- TRBJ2-5 TRBV7-8 17 TRBD2 CASSLALAGGPPETQYF TGTGCCAGCAGCTTAGCACTAGCGGGGGGGCCCCCAGAGACCCAGTACTTC
- TRBJ1-3 TRBV6-5 15 - CASSYSRGGGNTIYF TGTGCCAGCAGTTACTCAAGGGGCGGTGGAAACACCATATATTTT
- TRBJ1-1 TRBV27 14 - CASSFGPEGLGAFF TGTGCCAGCAGTTTTGGGCCCGAAGGGTTGGGGGCTTTCTTT
- TRBJ2-2 TRBV7-2 14 - CASSSPLNTGELFF TGTGCCAGCAGCTCCCCCTTAAACACCGGGGAGCTGTTTTTT
- TRBJ2-7 TRBV4-3 13 - CASSQGQTYEQYF TGCGCCAGCAGCCAAGGTCAGACCTACGAGCAGTACTTC
- TRBJ2-4 TRBV6-1 15 - CASSVGGGTGNIQYF TGTGCCAGCAGTGTAGGGGGGGGGACGGGAAACATTCAGTACTTC
- TRBJ1-2 TRBV19 15 - CASSPYRAGDYGYTF TGTGCCAGTAGTCCATACAGGGCGGGGGACTATGGCTACACCTTC
once TRBJ2-7 TRBV7-8 15 TRBD1 CASSYGQGAFYEQYF TGTGCCAGCAGTTACGGACAGGGGGCCTTCTACGAGCAGTACTTC
- TRBJ2-7 TRBV5-6 14 - CASSLMGAYNEQYF TGTGCCAGCAGCTTGATGGGGGCATATAACGAGCAGTACTTC
- TRBJ2-7 TRBV9 16 - CASSVGGGGGSYEQYF TGTGCCAGCAGCGTAGGCGGAGGCGGTGGCTCCTACGAGCAGTACTTC
- TRBJ2-3 TRBV6-5 14 - CASSYSRWADTQYF TGTGCCAGCAGTTACTCGAGGTGGGCAGATACGCAGTATTTT
- TRBJ2-2 TRBV10-1 14 - CASSSGIETGELFF TGCGCCAGCAGTTCAGGGATAGAAACCGGGGAGCTGTTTTTT
- TRBJ1-1 TRBV13 15 - CASAGRDSMNTEAFF TGTGCCAGCGCAGGAAGGGATTCCATGAACACTGAAGCTTTCTTT
once TRBJ1-2 TRBV15 14 - CATSRRWDNYGYTF TGTGCCACCAGCAGAAGGTGGGATAACTATGGCTACACCTTC
- TRBJ1-4 TRBV14 17 - CASSQEVVGATNEKLFF TGTGCCAGCAGCCAAGAAGTCGTGGGGGCAACTAATGAAAAACTGTTTTTT
- TRBJ2-3 TRBV27 15 TRBD2 CASSLGTSGTDTQYF TGTGCCAGCAGTCTGGGGACTAGCGGCACAGATACGCAGTATTTT
once TRBJ2-3 TRBV2 17 TRBD2 CASSETSGGGSTDTQYF TGTGCCAGCAGTGAGACTAGCGGGGGGGGGAGCACAGATACGCAGTATTTT
- TRBJ1-3 TRBV2 18 - CASSEFGARSTSGNTIYF TGTGCCAGCAGTGAATTCGGCGCCAGATCGACCTCTGGAAACACCATATATTTT
- TRBJ2-5 TRBV18 14 - CASSPDGVQETQYF TGTGCCAGCTCACCCGACGGGGTGCAAGAGACCCAGTACTTC